Shown below are 17 T cell receptor beta chains from a single sample sequenced in a study of vaccination effects on CD4 cells after COVID-19. Before sequencing, viral peptide pools were used by the ViraFEST assay to expand antigen-specific CD4+ T cells. Cells that had been cultured for 9 to 10 days were the source of isolated CD4+ T cells. Vaccinees lacked prior SARS-CoV-2 infection and tested negative for nucleocapsid antibodies. These TCRs are of unknown antigen specificity. TCRdb's table, derived via immunoSEQ multiplex PCR, lists solely in-frame clones and lacks some. This table holds approximately 44,000 clones, 55% to 75% found once. This material consisted of CD4+ T cells from PBMCs cultured with HCoV-OC43 spike peptides, taken before COVID-19 vaccination. This sample's subset: HCoV-OC43 spike overlapping peptide pool stimulation. Receptors originate from a human donor who received a COVID-19 vaccine.

In DNA form, the CDR3 reads TGTGCCAGCAGTTTACTGACTAGCGGGGCCTACAATGAGCAGTTCTTC. It codes for CASSLLTSGAYNEQFF. The rearrangement links TRBV28 to TRBJ2-1, with 11 positions matching TRBD2. The CDR3 spans 16 residues. Germline values: CDR1 MDHEN, CDR2 SYDVKM. J was trimmed by 2 bases and V by 2 bases; bases with no gene match: 2.

The chain uses TRBV6-6 and TRBJ2-1; the D gene is possibly TRBD2 (6 bases). Germline V gives CDR1 MNHNY, CDR2 SVGAGI (reference sequence). CDR3 length equals 14 residues. Trimming removed 8 bases from V and 10 bases from J, with 21 bases in between. The CDR3 spells CASGPLGGMGEQFF. CDR3 nucleotide sequence: TGTGCCAGCGGCCCGTTAGGAGGGATGGGGGAGCAGTTCTTC.

This clone showed up just a few times. This sequence joins TRBV10-3 and TRBJ2-7, with 7 bases identical to TRBD1. Germline lookup yields CDR1 ENHRY and CDR2 SYGVKD. The CDR3 consists of 13 residues. The V segment lost 10 bases and the J segment 3 bases; nucleotides outside the gene matches: 9. The CDR3 DNA reads as TGTGCCAGCTCCGGGACAGCTTACTACGAGCAGTACTTC. Amino acids: CASSGTAYYEQYF.

CDR3 sequence reads: CASSLDRAGGYNEQFF. Here the CDR3 DNA reads TGTGCCAGCAGCTTAGACAGAGCAGGGGGCTACAATGAGCAGTTCTTC. The V gene is TRBV7-6, the J gene TRBJ2-1; 7 bases agree with TRBD1. V shed 1 base and J 3 bases; nucleotides not matched to a gene: 6. Germline CDR1 SGHVS, CDR2 FNYEAQ. The CDR3 has 16 residues.

The genes are TRBV29-1 and TRBJ1-6, with TRBD1 matching 10 bases. The CDR3 spans 13 residues. The ends lost 5 bases at V and 7 bases at J; junction bases unmatched: 2. Germline values: CDR1 SQVTM, CDR2 ANQGSEA. CDR3 sequence (DNA): TGCAGCGTTCCGGGACAGGGGAATTCACCCCTCCACTTT. It yields the protein CSVPGQGNSPLHF.

This rearrangement joins TRBV6-2 or TRBV6-3 to TRBJ1-1, with TRBD1 matching 11 bases. This CDR3 is built from 17 residues. The germline gives CDR1 MNHEY, CDR2 SVGEGT. V shed 2 bases, J shed 1 base, and the junction held 6 bases outside the gene matches. The CDR3 DNA reads as TGTGCCAGCAGTTACCGCCGGGACAGGGGGAGGAACACTGAAGCTTTCTTT. It encodes CASSYRRDRGRNTEAFF.

V gene TRBV15 combines with J gene TRBJ2-7, with a tentative D call TRBD2 (6 bases). The germline gives CDR1 LNHNV, CDR2 YYDKDF (reference sequence). The CDR3 contains 14 residues. Trimming stripped 5 bases from V and 0 bases from J, with 11 bases between. CDR3 DNA: TGTGCCACCAGCCAGGCGGGGCACTCCTACGAGCAGTACTTC. This sequence encodes CATSQAGHSYEQYF.

This rearrangement joins TRBV15 to TRBJ2-3, with D tentatively TRBD2 (5 bases). The CDR3 has 15 residues. V was cut by 0 bases and J by 6 bases, with 13 bases left in between. Germline-derived CDR1 and CDR2 are LNHNV and YYDKDF (reference sequence). CDR3 DNA sequence: TGTGCCACCAGCAGAGAAAGCGCCAAGCGGGATACGCAGTATTTT. It encodes CATSRESAKRDTQYF.

This clone was seen a few times. This rearrangement joins TRBV27 to TRBJ2-7; D not resolved. Per germline, CDR1 MNHEY and CDR2 SMNVEV (reference sequence). Trimming shortened V by 8 bases and J by 4 bases, and 15 bases separated the two germline ends. The CDR3 runs 13 residues. The CDR3 DNA is TGTGCCAGCGCCCGCCTCCCCAATTACGAGCAGTACTTC. It specifies CASARLPNYEQYF.

The rearrangement joins TRBV15 to TRBJ1-4, with 7 nucleotides matching TRBD1. The CDR3 contains 17 residues. In germline, CDR1 is LNHNV, CDR2 YYDKDF (reference sequence). Trimming took 0 bases from V and 5 from J; bases not matched to a gene: 9. The DNA of the CDR3 is TGTGCCACCAGCAGAGATCTAAACCGGGACAGCAATGAAAAACTGTTTTTT. It is translated as CATSRDLNRDSNEKLFF. The whole variable domain, remainder taken from reference TRBV15 and TRBJ1-4, is DAMVIQNPRYQVTQFGKPVTLSCSQTLNHNVMYWYQQKSSQAPKLLFHYYDKDFNNEADTPDNFQSRRPNTSFCFLDIRSPGLGDTAMYLCATSRDLNRDSNEKLFFGSGTQLSVL.

The CDR3 is CASMGGKTFNTEAFF. CDR3 coding DNA: TGTGCCAGCATGGGGGGGAAAACTTTCAACACTGAAGCTTTCTTT. The rearrangement joins TRBV6-5 to TRBJ1-1; D is perhaps TRBD1 (5 bases). The V end lost 7 bases, the J end lost 2 bases, and 17 bases lay between the germline ends. Germline V lookup: CDR1 MNHEY, CDR2 SVGAGI. CDR3 length: 15 residues.

This clone has a handful of counts. The chain uses TRBV6-1 and TRBJ1-3; possibly TRBD1 for D (6 bases). V shed 2 bases and J shed 8 bases, with 22 bases lying between them. Germline CDR1 reads MNHNS; CDR2 reads SASEGT. The CDR3 extends over 17 amino acids. CDR3 amino acids: CASSEPVWLAGADTIYF. The CDR3 nucleotides read TGTGCCAGCAGTGAACCCGTTTGGTTAGCAGGGGCGGACACCATATATTTT.

CDR3 loop: CASTYLGSSAGELFF. CDR3 nucleotide sequence: TGTGCCAGCACTTACTTGGGTAGTTCCGCCGGGGAGCTGTTTTTT. This chain joins TRBV4-2 and TRBJ2-2; no firm D call. The germline gives CDR1 LGHNA, CDR2 YNFKEQ. V lost 7 bases to trimming and J lost 6 bases, with 18 bases between them. The CDR3 runs to 15 residues.

The chain links TRBV18 to TRBJ2-7, with TRBD2 identical over 10 bases. CDR3 length: 15 amino acids. V lost 5 bases and J lost 5; bases outside the gene matches: 9. The germline CDR1 and CDR2 sequences are KGHSH and LQKENI. CDR3 coding DNA: TGTGCCAGCTCAATCCGAGCGGGAGGGGGGAACGAGCAGTACTTC. Translating gives CASSIRAGGGNEQYF.

This rearrangement joins TRBV4-2 to TRBJ2-2, with TRBD2 matching over 11 bases. This CDR3 spans 17 amino acids. Trimming took 3 bases from V and 4 from J; bases not matched to a gene: 7. Looked up from germline, CDR1 is LGHNA and CDR2 is YNFKEQ. In DNA, the CDR3 is TGTGCCAGCAGCCAGGGGACTAGCGGAGTCGGCACCGGGGAGCTGTTTTTT. This gives the protein CASSQGTSGVGTGELFF.

The chain joins TRBV3-1 (or the pseudogene TRBV3-2) to TRBJ1-1; D possibly corresponds to TRBD1 (6 bases). Germline V gives CDR1 LGHDT, CDR2 YNNKEL (reference sequence). Between the trimmed V and J ends, which lost 2 bases and 4 bases, there was a span of 11 bases. The CDR3 length is 14 residues. The CDR3 bases are TGTGCCAGCAGCCAAATCGCGACAGGCACTGAAGCTTTCTTT. Translated, it gives CASSQIATGTEAFF.

A note on this clone: One junction end does not reproduce the germline sequence, and a read error may be involved. The chain is built from TRBV2 and TRBJ1-2; TRBD1 agrees at 12 bases. Per the germline V gene, CDR1 is SNHLY and CDR2 is FYNNEI. This CDR3 has 13 residues. DNA for the CDR3: TGTGCCAGCAGTGAAAGAACTTGGGACAGGGGGCCTTTC. Its protein product is CASSERTWDRGPF.